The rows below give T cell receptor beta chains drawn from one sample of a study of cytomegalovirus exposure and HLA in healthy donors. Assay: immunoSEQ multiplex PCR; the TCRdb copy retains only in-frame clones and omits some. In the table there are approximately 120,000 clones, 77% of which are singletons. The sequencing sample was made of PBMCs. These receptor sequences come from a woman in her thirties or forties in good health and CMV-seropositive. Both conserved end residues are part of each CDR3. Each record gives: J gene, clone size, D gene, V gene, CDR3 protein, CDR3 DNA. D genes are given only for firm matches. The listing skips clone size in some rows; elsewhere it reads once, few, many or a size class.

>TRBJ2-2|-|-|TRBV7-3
CASSLSSGRSTGELFF
TGTGCCAGCAGCTTAAGTAGTGGGAGGAGCACCGGGGAGCTGTTTTTT
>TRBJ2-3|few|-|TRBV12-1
CASSFATSGRVNSTDTQYF
TGTGCCAGCAGCTTTGCGACTAGCGGGAGGGTTAATAGCACAGATACGCAGTATTTT
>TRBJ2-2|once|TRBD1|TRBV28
CASSFGDRETGELFF
TGTGCCAGCAGTTTCGGGGACAGGGAGACCGGGGAGCTGTTTTTT
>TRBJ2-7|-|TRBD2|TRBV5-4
CASSRDGGGLYEQYF
TGTGCCAGCAGTCGCGATGGCGGGGGGCTCTACGAGCAGTACTTC
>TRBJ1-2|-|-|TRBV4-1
CASSQDGYTPSYGYTF
TGCGCCAGCAGCCAAGACGGGTATACTCCTAGCTATGGCTACACCTTC
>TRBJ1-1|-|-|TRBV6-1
CASSEAHSLTEAFF
TGTGCCAGCAGTGAAGCACACAGCTTGACTGAAGCTTTCTTT
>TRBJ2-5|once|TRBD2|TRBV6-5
CASSYSGAGGRETQYF
TGTGCCAGCAGTTACAGTGGAGCGGGAGGGCGGGAGACCCAGTACTTC
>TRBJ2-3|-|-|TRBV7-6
CASSLIEGAAASTDTQYF
TGTGCCAGCAGCTTAATAGAGGGAGCTGCCGCTAGCACAGATACGCAGTATTTT
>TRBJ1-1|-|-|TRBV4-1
CASSPIQGNTEAFF
TGCGCCAGCAGCCCCATACAGGGGAACACTGAAGCTTTCTTT
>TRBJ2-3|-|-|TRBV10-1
CANSVISTADTQYF
TGCGCCAACTCGGTCATATCTACCGCAGATACGCAGTATTTT
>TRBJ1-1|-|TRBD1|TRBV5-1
CASSPQTGRGTEAFF
TGCGCCAGCAGCCCTCAGACAGGGCGAGGAACTGAAGCTTTCTTT
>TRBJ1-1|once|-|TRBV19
CASRRQNTEAFF
TGTGCCAGTAGGAGACAGAACACTGAAGCTTTCTTT
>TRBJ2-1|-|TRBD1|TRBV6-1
CASRDRPYNEQFF
TGTGCCAGCAGGGACAGGCCCTACAATGAGCAGTTCTTC
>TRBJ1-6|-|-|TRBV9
CASSSGSNINSPLHF
TGTGCCAGCAGCTCGGGGTCTAATATTAATTCACCCCTCCACTTT